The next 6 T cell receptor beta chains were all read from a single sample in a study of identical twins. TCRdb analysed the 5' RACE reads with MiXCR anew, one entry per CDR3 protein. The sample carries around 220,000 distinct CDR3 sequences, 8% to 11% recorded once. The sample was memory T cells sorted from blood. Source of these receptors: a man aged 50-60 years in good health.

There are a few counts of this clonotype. This chain's CDR3 is CASSLWGQIGYEQYF. CDR3 bases: TGTGCCAGCAGTTTATGGGGCCAGATCGGCTACGAGCAGTACTTC. V is TRBV28 and J is TRBJ2-7; D remains unclear. CDR3 size: 15 residues. Germline V lookup: CDR1 MDHEN, CDR2 SYDVKM. Trimming shortened V by 0 bases and J by 3 bases, and 12 bases separated the two germline ends.

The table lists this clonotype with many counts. For the CDR3, the DNA is TGCGCCAGCAGCTCCGCAACTAGGACAGGGGGCTTTGGTGAAGCTTTCTTT. Its protein is CASSSATRTGGFGEAFF. The rearrangement links TRBV5-1 to TRBJ1-1; TRBD1 agrees at 11 bases. This CDR3 is 17 amino acids long. Germline CDR1 reads SGHRS; CDR2 reads YFSETQ. V shed 3 bases, J shed 7 bases, and the junction held 14 bases outside the gene matches.

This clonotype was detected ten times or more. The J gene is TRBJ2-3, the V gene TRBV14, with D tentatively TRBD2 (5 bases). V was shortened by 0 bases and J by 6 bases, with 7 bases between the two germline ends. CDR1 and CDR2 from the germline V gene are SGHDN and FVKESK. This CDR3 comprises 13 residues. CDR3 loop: CASSQDGVDTQYF. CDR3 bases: TGTGCCAGCAGCCAAGACGGGGTGGATACGCAGTATTTT. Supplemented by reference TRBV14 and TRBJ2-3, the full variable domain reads EAGVTQFPSHSVIEKGQTVTLRCDPISGHDNLYWYRRVMGKEIKFLLHFVKESKQDESGMPNNRFLAERTGGTYSTLKVQPAELEDSGVYFCASSQDGVDTQYFGPGTRLTVL.

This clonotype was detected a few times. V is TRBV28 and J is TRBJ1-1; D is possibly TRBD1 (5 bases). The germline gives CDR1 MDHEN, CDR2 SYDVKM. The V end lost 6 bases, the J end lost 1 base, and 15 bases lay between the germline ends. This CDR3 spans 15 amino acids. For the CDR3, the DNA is TGTGCCAGCAGGCCCCACCGGGACGGGAACACTGAAGCTTTCTTT. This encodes CASRPHRDGNTEAFF.

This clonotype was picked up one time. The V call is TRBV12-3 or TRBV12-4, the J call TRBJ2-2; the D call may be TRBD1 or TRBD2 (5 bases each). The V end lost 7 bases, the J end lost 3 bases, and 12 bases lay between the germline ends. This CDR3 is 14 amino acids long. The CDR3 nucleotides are TGTGCCAGCAACCCGGGACCCTACACCGGGGAGCTGTTTTTT. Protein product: CASNPGPYTGELFF.

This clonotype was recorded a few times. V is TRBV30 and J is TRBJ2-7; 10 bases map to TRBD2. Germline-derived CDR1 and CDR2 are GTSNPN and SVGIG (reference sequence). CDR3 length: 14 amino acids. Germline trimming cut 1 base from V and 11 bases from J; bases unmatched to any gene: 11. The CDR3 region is CAWSGTSGSTSKYF. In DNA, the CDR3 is TGTGCCTGGAGTGGGACTAGCGGATCTACGAGCAAGTACTTC.